Each of the 6 T cell receptor beta chains below was sequenced from the same sample in a study of T cell responses to AZD1222 COVID-19 vaccine. The method was immunoSEQ multiplex PCR; TCRdb's version includes in-frame clones alone and lacks a portion of them. Of some 65,000 clones listed, 60% to 85% are singletons. The material was peripheral blood, obtained on day 0 of MenACWY control vaccination. The receptors shown here come from an adult in good health.

The V and J genes are TRBV28 and TRBJ1-2; tentative D call: TRBD1 (6 bases). The V end was cut by 11 bases, the J end by 2 bases, with 18 bases between. The CDR3 runs 14 residues. The germline V gene encodes CDR1 MDHEN and CDR2 SYDVKM. DNA of the CDR3: TGTGCCGTGCAATATCGACAGGAGAACTATGGCTACACCTTC. Protein product: CAVQYRQENYGYTF.

The rearrangement uses TRBV7-9 and TRBJ2-1; 11 bases line up with TRBD2. Germline-derived CDR1 and CDR2 are SEHNR and FQNEAQ (reference sequence). The CDR3 sequence is 16 residues long. J lost 8 bases, V lost 2 bases, and 8 bases had no gene match. CDR3 in amino acids: CASSLTSGSEGHEQFF. Here the CDR3 DNA reads TGTGCCAGCAGCTTAACTAGCGGGAGTGAGGGCCATGAGCAGTTCTTC. Based on the CDR3 plus reference TRBV7-9 and TRBJ2-1, the full variable domain is DTGVSQNPRHKITKRGQNVTFRCDPISEHNRLYWYRQTLGQGPEFLTYFQNEAQLEKSRLLSDRFSAERPKGSFSTLEIQRTEQGDSAMYLCASSLTSGSEGHEQFFGPGTRLTVL.

The V and J genes are TRBV6-1 and TRBJ1-1; perhaps TRBD1 as D (5 bases). The V end lost 2 bases, the J end lost 5 bases, and 15 bases lay between the germline ends. There are 15 residues in the CDR3. Germline V gene lookup returns CDR1 MNHNS and CDR2 SASEGT. CDR3 sequence reads: CASSEFGRARTEAFF. CDR3 nucleotides: TGTGCCAGCAGTGAATTTGGCAGGGCGAGGACTGAAGCTTTCTTT.

V is TRBV14 and J is TRBJ1-2; D remains unclear. Trimming took off 3 bases at V and 2 bases at J, with 7 bases between the two ends. Germline V CDR1 and CDR2: SGHDN, FVKESK. This CDR3 spans 13 amino acids. CDR3 coding DNA: TGTGCCAGCAGCCAGAAGAACAACTATGGCTACACCTTC. This gives the protein CASSQKNNYGYTF.

The chain is built from TRBV7-2 and TRBJ2-3, with D possibly being TRBD1 (6 bases). The CDR3 has 15 amino acids. V lost 5 bases and J 2 bases, leaving 14 bases between the germline ends. Germline lookup yields CDR1 SGHTA and CDR2 FQGNSA. CDR3 sequence: CASSSLEGVTDTQYF. CDR3 nucleotides: TGTGCCAGCAGCAGCCTAGAGGGGGTCACAGATACGCAGTATTTT.

The CDR3 sequence is CASSRENLNTEAFF. The CDR3 nucleotides read TGTGCCAGCAGCCGAGAGAACCTGAACACTGAAGCTTTCTTT. This rearrangement joins TRBV4-2 to TRBJ1-1; D gene unclear. The CDR3 is made up of 14 amino acids. In germline, CDR1 is LGHNA, CDR2 YNFKEQ. Trimming took off 4 bases at V and 0 bases at J, with 9 bases between the two ends.